The clone carrying this T cell receptor (beta chain) was counted ten times or more. Its antigen is not known. This sample is drawn from a study of CD8 T cells in ankylosing spondylitis. Study-wide points: Past research had described some motif variants in reactive arthritis synovial fluid and blood. The disease-linked clones had a CD8+ phenotype and low blood frequencies. Ankylosing spondylitis blood appeared to be characterized by a TCR beta motif of several highly homologous variants. From matched ankylosing spondylitis synovial fluid, disease-linked clones were reportedly recovered at significantly enriched levels.

Researchers built TCR beta libraries using quantitative 5'-RACE with molecular barcodes. TCRdb independently ran MiXCR on the 5' RACE reads; one entry per CDR3 protein. The sample carries 700,000 or so distinct CDR3 sequences, under 20% recorded once. The TCR originated in a male donor with ankylosing spondylitis. The sequenced sample consisted of blood, either unsorted or a sorted T cell fraction (not recorded which).

The CDR3 DNA reads as TGTGCCAGCAGCCAAGATAGGGCCCGGACAGGGGGCAGCACTGAAGCTTTCTTT. Translation: CASSQDRARTGGSTEAFF. This rearrangement joins TRBV4-2 to TRBJ1-1; TRBD1 aligns across 11 bases. CDR3 length: 18 amino acids. Germline assignment: CDR1 LGHNA and CDR2 YNFKEQ. V was clipped by 0 bases and J by 4 bases; unmatched bases: 10.